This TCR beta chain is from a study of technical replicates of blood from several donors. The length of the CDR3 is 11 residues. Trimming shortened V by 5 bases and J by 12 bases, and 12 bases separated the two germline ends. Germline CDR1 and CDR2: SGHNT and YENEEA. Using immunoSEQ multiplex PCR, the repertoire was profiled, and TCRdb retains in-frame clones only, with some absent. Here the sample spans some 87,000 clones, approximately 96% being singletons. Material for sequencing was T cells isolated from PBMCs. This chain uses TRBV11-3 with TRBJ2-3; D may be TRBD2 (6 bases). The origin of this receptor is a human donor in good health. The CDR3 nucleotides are TGTGCCAGCAGCGTTAGCGGCCCCCAGTATTTT. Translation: CASSVSGPQYF.